The clone carrying this TCR beta chain has just a few counts. Genomic DNA acted as the template from which TCR beta VDJ combination and CDR3 sequence profiling were carried out. TCRdb re-called the reads with MiXCR, one entry per CDR3 protein. This table holds some 290,000 distinct CDR3 sequences, about 56% found once. The data are from a study of CD8+CD57+ T cells in acquired aplastic anemia. The clonotype comes from a human donor with severe aplastic anemia or a healthy control (not recorded which). Material for sequencing was sorted CD4+, CD8+, or CD8+CD57+ T cells (not recorded which) from PBMCs.

CDR3 sequence reads: CASSVGELFF. As DNA, the CDR3 is TGTGCCAGCAGCGTAGGGGAGCTGTTTTTT. V is TRBV9 and J is TRBJ2-2; unclear D gene. The CDR3 extends over 10 amino acids. V was clipped by 0 bases and J by 9 bases, with 0 bases between them. The germline CDR1 and CDR2 sequences are SGDLS and YYNGEE.